This passage covers 7 T cell receptor beta chains from one sample sequenced in a study of cytomegalovirus exposure and HLA in healthy donors. Researchers ran the PCR with 60 Vbeta and 13 Jbeta primers. The data were produced by immunoSEQ multiplex PCR, yet TCRdb's version contains in-frame clones alone and is incomplete. The data contain about 160,000 clones, about 80% of them seen just once; the ten biggest clones take up roughly 2%. The sample comprised PBMCs. The receptors come from a man aged 35 to 55 in good health and CMV-seronegative.

The chain links TRBV7-2 to TRBJ1-2; D is perhaps TRBD1 (5 bases). With 5 bases removed from V and 8 bases from J, the gap between germline ends came to 21 bases. Germline CDR1 is SGHTA and CDR2 is FQGNSA. This CDR3 has 15 amino acids. The chain's CDR3 is CASSPLRGDQRGYTF. CDR3 bases: TGTGCCAGCAGCCCCCTCCGGGGGGATCAACGAGGCTACACCTTC.

The chain uses TRBV6-6 and TRBJ2-7; D is possibly TRBD1 (8 bases). CDR1 is MNHNY, CDR2 SVGAGI, per germline (reference sequence). There are 15 residues in the CDR3. V was clipped by 6 bases and J by 4 bases, with 19 bases between them. The CDR3 DNA reads as TGTGCCAGCAGCCAGGGGGCGGGAGCAGCTTACGAGCAGTACTTC. Its protein product is CASSQGAGAAYEQYF.

The chain recombines TRBV29-1 with TRBJ1-1; D unresolved. The germline gives CDR1 SQVTM, CDR2 ANQGSEA. V shed 4 bases and J shed 1 base, with 10 bases lying between them. The CDR3 is 13 amino acids. CDR3 region: CSVGEGGNTEAFF. CDR3 sequence (DNA): TGCAGCGTTGGGGAGGGAGGGAACACTGAAGCTTTCTTT.

The DNA for the CDR3 is TGTGCCATTTGGGAGGGCGAGGGCAATGAGCAGTTCTTC. Its protein product is CAIWEGEGNEQFF. This sequence joins TRBV7-9 and TRBJ2-1; 7 bases line up with TRBD2. CDR1 is SEHNR and CDR2 is FQNEAQ in the germline V gene (reference sequence). This CDR3 region has 13 residues. The V segment lost 10 bases and the J segment 6 bases; nucleotides outside the gene matches: 9.

V gene TRBV2 combines with J gene TRBJ1-2; TRBD1 is a possible D gene (5 bases). Per the germline V gene, CDR1 is SNHLY and CDR2 is FYNNEI. There are 14 residues in the CDR3. V was cut by 4 bases and J by 2 bases, with 11 bases left in between. The CDR3 nucleotides are TGTGCCAGCAGTGCAACAGGAGTAAACTATGGCTACACCTTC. Its translation: CASSATGVNYGYTF.

The V and J genes are TRBV28 and TRBJ2-5; perhaps TRBD1 as D (5 bases). Between the trimmed V and J ends, which lost 3 bases and 4 bases, there was a span of 12 bases. This CDR3 is built from 14 residues. Germline V CDR1 and CDR2: MDHEN, SYDVKM. The CDR3 bases are TGTGCCAGCAGTTTGGTCCACAGGATAGAGACCCAGTACTTC. This sequence encodes CASSLVHRIETQYF. The full variable domain, its missing parts supplied by reference TRBV28 and TRBJ2-5, is DVKVTQSSRYLVKRTGEKVFLECVQDMDHENMFWYRQDPGLGLRLIYFSYDVKMKEKGDIPEGYSVSREKKERFSLILESASTNQTSMYLCASSLVHRIETQYFGPGTRLLVL.

The chain combines TRBV19 with TRBJ2-2; 8 nucleotides match TRBD2. Germline CDR1 is LNHDA and CDR2 is SQIVND (reference sequence). With 1 base clipped from V and 6 bases from J, the junction kept 10 bases outside the gene matches. The CDR3 is 17 residues long. CDR3: CASSIARGSGIPGELFF. CDR3 sequence (DNA): TGTGCCAGTAGTATAGCCCGGGGTAGCGGGATCCCCGGGGAGCTGTTTTTT.